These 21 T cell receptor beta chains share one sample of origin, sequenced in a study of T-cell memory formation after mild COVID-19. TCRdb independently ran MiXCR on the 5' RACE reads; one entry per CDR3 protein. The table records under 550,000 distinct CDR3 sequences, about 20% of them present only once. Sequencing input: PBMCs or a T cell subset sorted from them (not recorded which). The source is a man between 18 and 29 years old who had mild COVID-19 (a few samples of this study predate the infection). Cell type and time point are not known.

The CDR3 coding sequence is TGCGCCAGCAGCTTGGGGAAAAGGAGCTTAATCTCTGGGGCCAACGTCCTGACTTTC. Encoded protein: CASSLGKRSLISGANVLTF. This chain joins TRBV5-1 and TRBJ2-6; D ambiguous. V lost 0 bases and J 0 bases, leaving 16 bases between the germline ends. Germline CDR1 SGHRS, CDR2 YFSETQ. The CDR3 consists of 19 residues.

DNA of the CDR3: TGCAGTGCTAGTTTAAGCGCGGACAGGGGGCAGCATGGCTACACCTTC. Translation: CSASLSADRGQHGYTF. The V call is TRBV20-1, the J call TRBJ1-2, with 11 bases identical to TRBD1. The trim removed 3 bases at V and 6 bases at J, leaving 12 bases unmatched. The CDR3 runs to 16 residues. Germline CDR1 and CDR2: DFQATT and SNEGSKA (reference sequence).

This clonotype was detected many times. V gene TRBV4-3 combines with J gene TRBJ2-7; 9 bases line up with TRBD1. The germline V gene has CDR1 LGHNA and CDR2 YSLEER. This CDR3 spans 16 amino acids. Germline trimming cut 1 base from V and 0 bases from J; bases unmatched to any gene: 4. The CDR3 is CASSQAPGQGSYEQYF. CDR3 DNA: TGCGCCAGCAGCCAAGCCCCGGGACAGGGCTCCTACGAGCAGTACTTC.

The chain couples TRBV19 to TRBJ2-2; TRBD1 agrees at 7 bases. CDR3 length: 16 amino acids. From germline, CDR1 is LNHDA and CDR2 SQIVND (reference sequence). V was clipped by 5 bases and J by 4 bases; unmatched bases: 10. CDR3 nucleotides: TGTGCCAGTAGTCTCCGCCGACAGGGATTCACCGGGGAGCTGTTTTTT. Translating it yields CASSLRRQGFTGELFF. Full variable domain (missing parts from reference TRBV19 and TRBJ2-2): DGGITQSPKYLFRKEGQNVTLSCEQNLNHDAMYWYRQDPGQGLRLIYYSQIVNDFQKGDIAEGYSVSREKKESFPLTVTSAQKNPTAFYLCASSLRRQGFTGELFFGEGSRLTVL.

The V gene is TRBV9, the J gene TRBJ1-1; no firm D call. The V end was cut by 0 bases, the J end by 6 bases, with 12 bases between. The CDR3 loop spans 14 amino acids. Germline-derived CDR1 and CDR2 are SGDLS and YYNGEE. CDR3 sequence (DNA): TGTGCCAGCAGCGTAGGCTTTTACGAAGCTGAAGCTTTCTTT. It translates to CASSVGFYEAEAFF.

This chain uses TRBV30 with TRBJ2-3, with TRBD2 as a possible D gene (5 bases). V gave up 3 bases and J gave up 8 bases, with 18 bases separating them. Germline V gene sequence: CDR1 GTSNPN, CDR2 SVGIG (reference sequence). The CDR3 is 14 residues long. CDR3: CAWSGELDVGTQYF. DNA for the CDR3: TGTGCCTGGAGCGGGGAACTCGACGTGGGTACGCAGTATTTT.

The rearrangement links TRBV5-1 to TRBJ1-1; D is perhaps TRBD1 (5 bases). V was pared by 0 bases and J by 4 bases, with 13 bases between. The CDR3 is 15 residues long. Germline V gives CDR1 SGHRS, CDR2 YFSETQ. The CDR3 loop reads CASSLAWAGGTEAFF. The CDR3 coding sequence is TGCGCCAGCAGCTTGGCCTGGGCGGGGGGCACTGAAGCTTTCTTT.

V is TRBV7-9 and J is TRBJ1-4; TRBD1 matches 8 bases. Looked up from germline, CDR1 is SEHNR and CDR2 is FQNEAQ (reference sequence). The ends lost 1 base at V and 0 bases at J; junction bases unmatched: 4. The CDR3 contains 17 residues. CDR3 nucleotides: TGTGCCAGCAGCTTAGGGACAGGGTACGCAACTAATGAAAAACTGTTTTTT. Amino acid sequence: CASSLGTGYATNEKLFF.

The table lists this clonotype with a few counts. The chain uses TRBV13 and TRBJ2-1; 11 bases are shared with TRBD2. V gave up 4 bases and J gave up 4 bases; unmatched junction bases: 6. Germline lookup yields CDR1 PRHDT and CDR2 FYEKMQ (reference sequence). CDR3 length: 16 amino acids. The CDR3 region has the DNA TGTGCCAGCAGCTCCTATGGGACTAGCGGTTACAATGAGCAGTTCTTC. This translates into CASSSYGTSGYNEQFF.

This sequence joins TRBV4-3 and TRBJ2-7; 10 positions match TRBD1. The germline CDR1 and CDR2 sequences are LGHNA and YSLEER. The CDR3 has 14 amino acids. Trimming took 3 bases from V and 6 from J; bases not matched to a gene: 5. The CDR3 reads CASSQDRGTGEQYF. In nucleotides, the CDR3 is TGCGCCAGCAGCCAGGACAGGGGGACAGGCGAGCAGTACTTC.

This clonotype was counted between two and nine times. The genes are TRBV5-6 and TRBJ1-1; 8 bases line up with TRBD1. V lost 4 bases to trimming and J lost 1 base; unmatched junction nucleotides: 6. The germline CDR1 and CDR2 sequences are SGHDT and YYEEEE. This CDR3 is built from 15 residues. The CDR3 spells CASSPGDRQNTEAFF. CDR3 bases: TGTGCCAGCAGCCCGGGGGACAGGCAGAACACTGAAGCTTTCTTT.

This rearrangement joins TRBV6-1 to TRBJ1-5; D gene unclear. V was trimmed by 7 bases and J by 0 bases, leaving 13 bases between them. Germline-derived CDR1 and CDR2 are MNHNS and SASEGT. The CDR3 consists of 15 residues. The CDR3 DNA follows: TGTGCCAGCACCACTTGGAGATATAGCAATCAGCCCCAGCATTTT. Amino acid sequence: CASTTWRYSNQPQHF.

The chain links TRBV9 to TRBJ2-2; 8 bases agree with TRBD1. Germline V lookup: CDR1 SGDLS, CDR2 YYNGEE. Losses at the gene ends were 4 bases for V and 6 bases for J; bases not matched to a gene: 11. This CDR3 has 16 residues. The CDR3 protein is CASSITAAGGSGELFF. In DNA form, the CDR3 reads TGTGCCAGCAGCATTACGGCGGCAGGGGGCTCCGGGGAGCTGTTTTTT.

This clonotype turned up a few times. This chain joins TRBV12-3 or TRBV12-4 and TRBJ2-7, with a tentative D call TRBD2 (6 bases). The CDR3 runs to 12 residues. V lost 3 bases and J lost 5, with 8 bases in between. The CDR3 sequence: CASSLGLNEQYF. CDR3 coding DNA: TGTGCCAGCAGTTTGGGACTCAACGAGCAGTACTTC.

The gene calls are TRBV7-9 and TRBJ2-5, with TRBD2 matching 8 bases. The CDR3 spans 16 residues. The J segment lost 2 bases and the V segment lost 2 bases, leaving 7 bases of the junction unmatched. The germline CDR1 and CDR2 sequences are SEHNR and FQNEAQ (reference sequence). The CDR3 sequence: CASSLRLPSGQETQYF. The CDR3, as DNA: TGTGCCAGCAGCTTACGTCTTCCTAGCGGGCAAGAGACCCAGTACTTC.

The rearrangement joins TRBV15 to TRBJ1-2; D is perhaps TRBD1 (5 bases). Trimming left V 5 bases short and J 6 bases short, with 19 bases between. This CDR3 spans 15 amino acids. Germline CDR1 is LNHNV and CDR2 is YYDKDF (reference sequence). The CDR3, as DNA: TGTGCCACCAGCGGGGGGACCTCGGCCGTAGATGGCTACACCTTC. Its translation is CATSGGTSAVDGYTF.

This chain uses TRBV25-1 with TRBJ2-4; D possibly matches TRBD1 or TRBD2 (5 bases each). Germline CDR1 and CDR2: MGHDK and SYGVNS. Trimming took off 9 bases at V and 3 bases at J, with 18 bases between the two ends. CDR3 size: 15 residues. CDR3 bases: TGTGCCAGTTCGGGGCAAAGCGCTGTCAAAAACATTCAGTACTTC. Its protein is CASSGQSAVKNIQYF.

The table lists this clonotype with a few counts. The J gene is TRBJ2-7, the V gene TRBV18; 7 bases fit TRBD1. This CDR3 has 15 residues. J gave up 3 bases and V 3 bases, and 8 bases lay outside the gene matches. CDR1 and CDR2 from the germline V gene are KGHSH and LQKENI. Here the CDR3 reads CASSPGDSPFYEQYF. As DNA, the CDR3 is TGTGCCAGCTCACCGGGGGACAGTCCCTTCTACGAGCAGTACTTC.

CDR3 sequence reads: CASSLPSGDSPLHF. DNA for the CDR3: TGCGCCAGCAGCTTGCCCTCGGGAGATTCACCCCTCCACTTT. The V gene is TRBV5-1, the J gene TRBJ1-6; D ambiguous. The germline V gene encodes CDR1 SGHRS and CDR2 YFSETQ. The CDR3 sequence is 14 residues long. Trimming stripped 1 base from V and 8 bases from J, with 10 bases between.

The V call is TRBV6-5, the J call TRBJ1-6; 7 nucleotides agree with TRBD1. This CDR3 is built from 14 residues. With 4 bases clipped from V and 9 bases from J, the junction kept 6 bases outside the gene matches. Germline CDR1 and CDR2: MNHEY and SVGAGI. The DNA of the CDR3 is TGTGCCAGCAGTTCAGGACAGGCTCGTTCACCCCTCCACTTT. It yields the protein CASSSGQARSPLHF.

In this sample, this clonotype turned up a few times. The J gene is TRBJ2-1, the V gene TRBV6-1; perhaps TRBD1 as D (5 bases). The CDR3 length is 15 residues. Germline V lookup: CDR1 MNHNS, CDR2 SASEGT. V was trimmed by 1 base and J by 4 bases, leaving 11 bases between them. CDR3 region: CASSEVDSYYNEQFF. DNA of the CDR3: TGTGCCAGCAGTGAAGTCGACAGCTATTACAATGAGCAGTTCTTC.